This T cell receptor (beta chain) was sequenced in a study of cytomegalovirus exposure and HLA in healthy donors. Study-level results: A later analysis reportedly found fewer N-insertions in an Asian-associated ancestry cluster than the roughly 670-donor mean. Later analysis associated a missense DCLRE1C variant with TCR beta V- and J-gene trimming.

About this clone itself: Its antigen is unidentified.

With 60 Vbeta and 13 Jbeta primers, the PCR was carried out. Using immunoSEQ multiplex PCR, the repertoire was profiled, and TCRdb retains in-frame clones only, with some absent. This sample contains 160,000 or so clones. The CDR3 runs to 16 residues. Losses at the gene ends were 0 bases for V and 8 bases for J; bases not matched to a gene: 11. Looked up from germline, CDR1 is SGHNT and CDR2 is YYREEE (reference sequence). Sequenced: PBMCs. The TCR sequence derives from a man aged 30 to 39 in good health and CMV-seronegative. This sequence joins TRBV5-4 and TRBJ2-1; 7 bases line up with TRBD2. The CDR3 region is CASSLGGQRGRDEQFF. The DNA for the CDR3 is TGTGCCAGCAGCTTGGGGGGCCAGCGGGGACGGGATGAGCAGTTCTTC. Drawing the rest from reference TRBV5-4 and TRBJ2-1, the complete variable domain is ETGVTQSPTHLIKTRGQQVTLRCSSQSGHNTVSWYQQALGQGPQFIFQYYREEENGRGNFPPRFSGLQFPNYSSELNVNALELDDSALYLCASSLGGQRGRDEQFFGPGTRLTVL.